Presented here are 14 T cell receptor beta chains from one specimen sequenced in a study of blood T cell repertoires in COVID-19. Method: immunoSEQ multiplex PCR; TCRdb's copy keeps in-frame clones and lacks some. The sample records some 41,000 clones, roughly 88% being singletons. The sequencing sample was made of peripheral blood. The receptors here all came from a man aged 60-69 years with active COVID-19.

The V and J genes are TRBV5-1 and TRBJ1-1, with TRBD1 matching 10 bases. This CDR3 has 15 residues. Unmatched junction bases numbered 2, after V lost 3 bases and J lost 0 bases. Germline CDR1 is SGHRS and CDR2 is YFSETQ. CDR3: CASSSDRGLNTEAFF. The DNA of the CDR3 is TGCGCCAGCAGCTCGGACAGGGGGTTGAACACTGAAGCTTTCTTT.

CDR3 amino acids: CAPGRHPSYEQYF. CDR3 sequence (DNA): TGTGCTCCCGGCAGACACCCCTCCTACGAGCAGTACTTC. This chain connects TRBV12-5 to TRBJ2-7; D is ambiguous. With 11 bases removed from V and 0 bases from J, the gap between germline ends came to 14 bases. Per the germline V gene, CDR1 is LGHNT and CDR2 is FRNRAP. The CDR3 runs to 13 residues.

The chain couples TRBV10-3 to TRBJ1-2; TRBD1 agrees at 10 bases. CDR1 is ENHRY, CDR2 SYGVKD, per germline. V gave up 11 bases and J gave up 1 base; unmatched junction bases: 7. This CDR3 comprises 14 residues. The CDR3 sequence is CAAGGDRGNYGYTF. The DNA of the CDR3 is TGTGCCGCAGGAGGGGACAGGGGTAACTATGGCTACACCTTC.

The chain recombines TRBV10-1 with TRBJ2-7; 10 nucleotides align to TRBD2. Per germline, CDR1 WNHNN and CDR2 SYGVQD (reference sequence). After removal of 8 bases from V and 5 bases from J, the junction contained 18 bases not matched to a gene. The CDR3 length is 17 residues. As DNA, the CDR3 is TGCGCCAGCCCAAAAGTCTGTCTAGCGGGAGTCCCCGACGAGCAGTACTTC. Translating it yields CASPKVCLAGVPDEQYF.

The V gene is TRBV11-2, the J gene TRBJ2-5; D remains unclear. Germline-derived CDR1 and CDR2 are SGHAT and FQNNGV. Trimming took 3 bases from V and 3 from J, leaving 8 bases between them. This CDR3 contains 13 residues. The CDR3 region is CASSFVGKETQYF. The CDR3 DNA sequence: TGTGCCAGCAGCTTCGTGGGCAAAGAGACCCAGTACTTC.

The rearrangement uses TRBV7-3 and TRBJ2-1; D perhaps matches TRBD2 (6 bases). The germline V gene has CDR1 SGHTA and CDR2 FQGTGA. Trimming shortened V by 0 bases and J by 9 bases, and 15 bases separated the two germline ends. This CDR3 has 15 residues. CDR3 loop: CASSLTSRDRPEQFF. The CDR3 nucleotides are TGTGCCAGCAGCTTAACATCGCGGGACCGACCTGAGCAGTTCTTC. Drawing the rest from reference TRBV7-3 and TRBJ2-1, the complete variable domain is GAGVSQTPSNKVTEKGKYVELRCDPISGHTALYWYRQSLGQGPEFLIYFQGTGAADDSGLPNDRFFAVRPEGSVSTLKIQRTERGDSAVYLCASSLTSRDRPEQFFGPGTRLTVL.

This clone was recorded once. The V and J genes are TRBV19 and TRBJ1-2; TRBD1 matches 8 bases. The germline CDR1 and CDR2 sequences are LNHDA and SQIVND (reference sequence). This CDR3 region has 14 residues. The ends lost 6 bases at V and 5 bases at J; junction bases unmatched: 8. The CDR3 spells CASSWTGYMYGYTF. CDR3 bases: TGTGCCAGTAGCTGGACAGGGTATATGTATGGCTACACCTTC.

This chain uses TRBV5-6 with TRBJ2-3; D is perhaps TRBD1 (6 bases). Germline CDR1 reads SGHDT; CDR2 reads YYEEEE. The CDR3 loop spans 15 amino acids. V gave up 3 bases and J gave up 3 bases, with 14 bases separating them. DNA of the CDR3: TGTGCCAGCAGCTACCGACAGGAAGGAACAGATACGCAGTATTTT. Translation gives CASSYRQEGTDTQYF.

This rearrangement joins TRBV10-3 to TRBJ1-1; 10 bases match TRBD1. The germline V gene encodes CDR1 ENHRY and CDR2 SYGVKD. V dropped 8 bases and J dropped 4; count of bases not matched to a gene: 10. There are 15 residues in the CDR3. CDR3 nucleotide sequence: TGTGCCATCGGCTCCGGGACAGGGGTAAGCACTGAAGCTTTCTTT. This codes for CAIGSGTGVSTEAFF.

The CDR3 nucleotides read TGTGCCAGCAGACTCACTAGCGGAGTTCAGTACTTC. Its translation is CASRLTSGVQYF. This chain uses TRBV12-3 or TRBV12-4 with TRBJ2-4; 8 bases are shared with TRBD2. This CDR3 is built from 12 residues. V was clipped by 6 bases and J by 11 bases; unmatched bases: 6.

This clone came up once. The chain links TRBV15 to TRBJ2-1; TRBD1 might be the D (6 bases). The V and J ends lost 2 bases and 6 bases respectively, with 20 bases between them. Germline V gene lookup returns CDR1 LNHNV and CDR2 YYDKDF (reference sequence). The CDR3 loop spans 17 amino acids. CDR3 sequence reads: CATSRSPDRSSGNEQFF. DNA of the CDR3: TGTGCCACCAGCAGATCCCCAGACAGGTCTTCGGGCAATGAGCAGTTCTTC.

The chain has TRBV5-1 and TRBJ2-1, with 8 bases identical to TRBD2. The CDR3 is 18 amino acids. The trim removed 0 bases at V and 0 bases at J, leaving 8 bases unmatched. Germline loops: CDR1 SGHRS, CDR2 YFSETQ. The CDR3 nucleotides are TGCGCCAGCAGCTTGGGGACCCAGCGGGAGTACTCCTACAATGAGCAGTTCTTC. Its translation is CASSLGTQREYSYNEQFF.

The CDR3 is CASSSGLAGVYEQYF. As DNA, the CDR3 is TGTGCCAGCAGCTCGGGACTAGCGGGAGTCTACGAGCAGTACTTC. The chain uses TRBV7-3 and TRBJ2-7; 14 bases are shared with TRBD2. Germline V lookup: CDR1 SGHTA, CDR2 FQGTGA. J lost 3 bases, V lost 4 bases, and 2 bases had no gene match. The CDR3 has 15 amino acids.

The genes are TRBV7-2 and TRBJ2-3; 9 positions match TRBD2. Germline V gene sequence: CDR1 SGHTA, CDR2 FQGNSA. V lost 3 bases and J lost 4; bases outside the gene matches: 8. This CDR3 comprises 16 residues. This CDR3 reads CASSFLLAGEADTQYF. DNA for the CDR3: TGTGCCAGCAGCTTTCTCTTAGCGGGAGAGGCAGATACGCAGTATTTT.